The entry below describes one T cell receptor (beta chain). What it recognizes is unknown. The junction departs from germline at one end; a sequencing error may be responsible. A universal primer binding site was introduced by template switching. The final cDNA contained unique molecular identifiers. TCRdb called the 5' RACE reads again in MiXCR, with one record for every CDR3 protein. Counted here are approximately 1.8 million distinct CDR3 sequences, 25% to 35% occurring once; the ten biggest clones make up about 0.27%. This sample stems from a study of identical twins. Broader study findings: Researchers reported excess low generation probability among twin-shared out-of-frame alpha sequences. With abundant cord blood beta clonotypes, insertions were fewer; memory repertoires showed no such pattern. For zero-insertion analyses, partial confounding could come from invariant MAIT and iNKT cells.

The receptor's source is a newborn girl in good health. Sequenced material: cord blood.

CDR3 sequence: CASSPGWGDAQYF. The CDR3 DNA follows: TGTGCCAGCAGCCCGGGGTGGGGAGATGCGCAGTATTTT. J is TRBJ2-3 and V is TRBV11-1; TRBD2 is a possible D gene (5 bases). The CDR3 is made up of 13 amino acids. Germline-derived CDR1 and CDR2 are SGHAT and FQDESV (reference sequence).